This entry features one T cell receptor (beta chain) sequence. Antigen unknown. This record belongs to a study of CD8 T cells in Susac syndrome. Study findings and constraints: The study conceded that its TCR sequencing and HLA analysis involved relatively few individuals.

Reverse transcription of roughly 0.5 to 1 ug RNA used random hexamers. Amplification of the TCR beta CDR3 was carried out by immunoSEQ multiplex PCR, which spanned a total of 54 Vbeta and 13 Jbeta segments. TCRdb reanalysed the immunoSEQ multiplex PCR reads using MiXCR and keeps one entry per CDR3 protein. This sample has hundreds of thousands of distinct CDR3 sequences; approximately 91% occur once, and the top ten carry about 0.17%. The study used treatment-naive patients who had stable or active relapsing-remitting disease as multiple sclerosis controls. With 4 bases removed from V and 4 bases from J, the gap between germline ends came to 22 bases. The CDR3 runs to 17 residues. Germline V gene lookup returns CDR1 SGHVS and CDR2 FQNEAQ.

Sequencing was performed on CD8+ T cells from PBMCs. The chain combines TRBV7-8 with TRBJ2-5; the D gene could be TRBD1 or TRBD2 (5 bases each). The TCR sequence derives from a human donor with multiple sclerosis. CDR3 loop: CASSWAVKGTYLETQYF. The CDR3 DNA sequence: TGTGCCAGCAGCTGGGCGGTAAAAGGGACGTATTTAGAGACCCAGTACTTC.